Shown below are 14 T cell receptor beta chains from a single sample sequenced in a study of CD8+CD57+ T cells in acquired aplastic anemia. Individuals selected for sequencing had exhibited CD8+CD57+ cell expansion on flow cytometry. Genomic DNA, the template, was used for profiling of the TCR beta VDJ and CDR3. TCRdb itself ran the reads through MiXCR, one entry per CDR3 protein. This table has fewer than 250,000 distinct CDR3 sequences, 47% appearing once. Material: sorted CD4+, CD8+, or CD8+CD57+ T cells (not recorded which) from PBMCs. These receptors originate from a human donor with aplastic anemia.

The chain couples TRBV7-2 to TRBJ2-2, with a weak D call TRBD1 (5 bases). The germline V gene encodes CDR1 SGHTA and CDR2 FQGNSA. The CDR3 length is 14 residues. Trimming removed 1 base from V and 9 bases from J, with 12 bases in between. CDR3 nucleotide sequence: TGTGCCAGCAGCTTAGGCCAGGGTACGCGGGAGCTGTTTTTT. It encodes CASSLGQGTRELFF.

This clonotype was recorded many times. The V call is TRBV7-6, the J call TRBJ1-1; D might be TRBD1 (5 bases). V lost 5 bases to trimming and J lost 5 bases, with 21 bases between them. Looked up from germline, CDR1 is SGHVS and CDR2 is FNYEAQ. The CDR3 loop spans 16 amino acids. CDR3: CASSGPRGLDRTEAFF. DNA for the CDR3: TGTGCCAGCAGCGGTCCAAGGGGACTAGATAGGACTGAAGCTTTCTTT.

On this clonotype itself: Without the conserved terminal phenylalanine or tryptophan, this CDR3 likely stems from a read error. The chain is built from TRBV6-1 and TRBJ2-7, with 7 bases matching TRBD1. Germline-derived CDR1 and CDR2 are MNHNS and SASEGT. CDR3 length: 16 amino acids. The DNA for the CDR3 is TGTGCCGGCAGTGGAACCGGGACAGAAGGATCCTACGAGCAGTACCTC. Encoded protein: CAGSGTGTEGSYEQYL.

The rearrangement links TRBV19 to TRBJ1-1, with D possibly being TRBD1 (6 bases). Per the germline V gene, CDR1 is LNHDA and CDR2 is SQIVND (reference sequence). CDR3 length: 15 residues. V lost 6 bases and J 1 base, leaving 15 bases between the germline ends. The CDR3 sequence is CASSLQGNTNTEAFF. CDR3 in DNA: TGTGCCAGTAGCCTACAGGGAAACACGAACACTGAAGCTTTCTTT.

The chain has TRBV20-1 and TRBJ1-2; TRBD1 aligns across 7 bases. The V gene end was trimmed by 6 bases and the J gene end by 5 bases; junction bases not matched to a gene: 9. CDR1 is DFQATT and CDR2 is SNEGSKA in the germline V gene (reference sequence). This CDR3 contains 13 residues. The CDR3 DNA follows: TGCAGTGCCCCCCGAGGGACAGCGTATGGCTACACCTTC. Protein sequence: CSAPRGTAYGYTF.

Points on this clonotype: No conserved phenylalanine or tryptophan ends this CDR3, so it is likely a read error. The J gene is TRBJ2-1, the V gene TRBV7-2, with 10 bases matching TRBD2. Germline V lookup: CDR1 SGHTA, CDR2 FQGNSA. Germline trimming cut 5 bases from V and 8 bases from J; bases unmatched to any gene: 3. The CDR3 is 13 residues long. The CDR3 nucleotides read TGTGCCAGCAGCGTTAGCGGGGGGCATGAGCAGTTCCTC. Translation gives CASSVSGGHEQFL.

A note on this clonotype: A much larger clone differs by one base, so this may be a read error. A read error is likely, as this CDR3 ends without the conserved phenylalanine or tryptophan. This sequence joins TRBV5-6 and TRBJ1-1; the D gene is possibly TRBD1 (6 bases). Trimming took off 4 bases at V and 4 bases at J, with 20 bases between the two ends. Germline V gene sequence: CDR1 SGHDT, CDR2 YYEEEE. This CDR3 is 16 amino acids long. This chain's CDR3 is CASSVRWGALGTEAFL. CDR3 in DNA: TGTGCCAGCAGCGTACGATGGGGGGCGCTGGGCACTGAAGCTTTCCTT.

This clonotype showed up many times. This chain uses TRBV2 with TRBJ2-3; D may be TRBD1 (7 bases). Per the germline V gene, CDR1 is SNHLY and CDR2 is FYNNEI. The V gene lost 0 bases and the J gene lost 3 bases, with 22 bases spanning the gap. CDR3 size: 19 residues. The CDR3 protein is CASSEAEDYTGAGTDTQYF. The CDR3 DNA is TGTGCCAGCAGTGAAGCGGAAGATTACACAGGGGCGGGGACAGATACGCAGTATTTT. Full variable domain (outside the CDR3, taken from reference TRBV2 and TRBJ2-3): EPEVTQTPSHQVTQMGQEVILRCVPISNHLYFYWYRQILGQKVEFLVSFYNNEISEKSEIFDDQFSVERPDGSNFTLKIRSTKLEDSAMYFCASSEAEDYTGAGTDTQYFGPGTRLTVL.

This clonotype was picked up many times. V gene TRBV15 combines with J gene TRBJ2-1; TRBD2 matches at 14 bases. With V trimmed by 6 bases and J by 10 bases, 5 bases remained unmatched. Germline CDR1 and CDR2: LNHNV and YYDKDF (reference sequence). The CDR3 contains 14 residues. This CDR3 reads CATRGTSGGREQFF. CDR3 coding DNA: TGTGCCACCAGAGGGACTAGCGGGGGCCGAGAGCAGTTCTTC.

V usage is TRBV7-2 and J usage is TRBJ1-2, with D unclear. The V and J ends lost 1 base and 5 bases respectively, with 5 bases between them. Germline V gene sequence: CDR1 SGHTA, CDR2 FQGNSA. This CDR3 has 12 residues. The CDR3 DNA follows: TGTGCCAGCAGCTTAGTCGGATATGGCTACACCTTC. Translation: CASSLVGYGYTF.

V gene TRBV30 combines with J gene TRBJ2-7; D is ambiguous. The length of the CDR3 is 12 residues. Trimming shortened V by 1 base and J by 4 bases, and 8 bases separated the two germline ends. Germline CDR1 reads GTSNPN; CDR2 reads SVGIG (reference sequence). The DNA of the CDR3 is TGTGCCTGGAGTGCCCTTCCGTACGAGCAGTACTTC. Protein sequence: CAWSALPYEQYF.

The genes are TRBV25-1 and TRBJ1-2; possible D gene TRBD1, 5 bases. V lost 1 base and J 8 bases, leaving 14 bases between the germline ends. In germline, CDR1 is MGHDK, CDR2 SYGVNS. The CDR3 runs 14 residues. The CDR3 sequence: CASSEFEGRRGYTF. The DNA of the CDR3 is TGTGCCAGCAGTGAATTCGAGGGGCGCCGAGGCTACACCTTC.

The gene calls are TRBV20-1 and TRBJ2-5, with 10 bases fitting TRBD2. CDR1 and CDR2 from the germline V gene are DFQATT and SNEGSKA (reference sequence). This CDR3 spans 16 amino acids. Trimming removed 2 bases from V and 5 bases from J; junction bases left unmatched: 11. For the CDR3, the DNA is TGCAGTGCTAGATGGAGCCCCTCTAGCGGGGGTGAGACCCAGTACTTC. It is translated as CSARWSPSSGGETQYF.

This clonotype was counted between two and nine times. The junction differs from germline at one of its ends, possibly a read error. In DNA form, the CDR3 reads TGCAGTGCTAGAGAGGGAAACGCCATATATTTT. It is translated as CSAREGNAIYF. The chain joins TRBV20-1 to TRBJ1-3; D gene uncertain. Germline CDR1 and CDR2: DFQATT and SNEGSKA (reference sequence). The CDR3 contains 11 residues.